This T cell receptor beta chain was sequenced in a study of regulatory T cells in long-lasting Graves disease. Study-level findings and limits: Patients whose Graves' disease persisted exhibited lower TCR diversity than those newly diagnosed. Patients with persistent disease shared fewer than 3,500 public clonotypes, outpacing the approximately 870 shared by new patients.

Only a few counts were recorded for this clonotype. The antigen is undetermined. Time point in this sample: newly diagnosed GD, antithyroid drugs for less than 3 months. Making the TCR library involved RNA that had been extracted from PBMCs. Arm-PCR of CDR3 regions and iRepertoire HTBI primers were the basis on which TCR beta libraries were built. Via MiXCR, TCRdb re-called the multiplex PCR reads, giving one row per CDR3 protein. The sample contains 500,000 or so distinct CDR3 sequences, about 17% of which appear only once. This same sample was also taken into another study, of T cells in Graves' hyperthyroidism and ophthalmopathy.

The specimen was peripheral blood mononuclear cells (PBMCs), collected at new diagnosis, from a patient treated with antithyroid drugs. This receptor was taken from a man aged 40-50 years with Graves disease.

Written as DNA, the CDR3 is TGTGCCAGCAGCCGCGTCTCACACTCTGGAAACACCATATATTTT. Its protein is CASSRVSHSGNTIYF. The V call is TRBV11-2, the J call TRBJ1-3; D not certain. The V gene lost 5 bases and the J gene lost 0 bases, with 11 bases spanning the gap. The CDR3 runs 15 residues. The germline V gene encodes CDR1 SGHAT and CDR2 FQNNGV.